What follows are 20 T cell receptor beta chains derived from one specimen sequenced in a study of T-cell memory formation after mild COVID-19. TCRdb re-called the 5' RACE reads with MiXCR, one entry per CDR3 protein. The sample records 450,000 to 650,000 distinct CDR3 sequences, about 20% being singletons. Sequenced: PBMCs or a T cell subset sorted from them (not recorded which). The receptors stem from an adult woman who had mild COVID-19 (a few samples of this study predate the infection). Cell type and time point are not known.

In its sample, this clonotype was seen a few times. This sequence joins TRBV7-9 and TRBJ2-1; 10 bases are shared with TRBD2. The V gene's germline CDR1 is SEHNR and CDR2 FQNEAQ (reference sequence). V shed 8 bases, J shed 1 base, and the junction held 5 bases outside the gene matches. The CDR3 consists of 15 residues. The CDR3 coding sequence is TGTGCCAGCCAGCAAGCGGGAGGGTCCTACAATGAGCAGTTCTTC. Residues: CASQQAGGSYNEQFF.

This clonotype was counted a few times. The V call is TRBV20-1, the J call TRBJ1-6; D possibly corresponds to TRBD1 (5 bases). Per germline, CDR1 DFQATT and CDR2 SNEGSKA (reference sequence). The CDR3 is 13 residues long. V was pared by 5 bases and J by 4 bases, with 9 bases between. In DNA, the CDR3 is TGCAGTGCTGGGGGTAATTATAATTCACCCCTCCACTTT. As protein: CSAGGNYNSPLHF.

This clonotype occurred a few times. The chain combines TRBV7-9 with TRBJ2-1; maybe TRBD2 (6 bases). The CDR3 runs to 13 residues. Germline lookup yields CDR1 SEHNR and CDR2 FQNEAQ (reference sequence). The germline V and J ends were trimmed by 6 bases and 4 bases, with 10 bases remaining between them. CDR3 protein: CASRRENYNEQFF. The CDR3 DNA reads TGTGCCAGCAGACGGGAGAATTACAATGAGCAGTTCTTC.

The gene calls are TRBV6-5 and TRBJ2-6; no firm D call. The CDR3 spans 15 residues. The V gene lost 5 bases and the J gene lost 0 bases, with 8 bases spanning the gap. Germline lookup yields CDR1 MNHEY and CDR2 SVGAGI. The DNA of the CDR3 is TGTGCCAGCAGTATCCAAGACTCTGGGGCCAACGTCCTGACTTTC. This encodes CASSIQDSGANVLTF.

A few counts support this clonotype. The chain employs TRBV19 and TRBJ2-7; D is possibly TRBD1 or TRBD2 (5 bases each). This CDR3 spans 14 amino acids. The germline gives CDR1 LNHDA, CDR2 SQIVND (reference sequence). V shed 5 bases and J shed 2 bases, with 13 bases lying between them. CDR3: CASSPGRLAYEQYF. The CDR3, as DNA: TGTGCCAGTAGTCCGGGACGGCTCGCCTACGAGCAGTACTTC.

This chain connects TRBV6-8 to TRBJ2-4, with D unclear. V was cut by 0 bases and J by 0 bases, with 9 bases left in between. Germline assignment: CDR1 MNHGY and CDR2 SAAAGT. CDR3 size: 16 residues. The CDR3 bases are TGTGCCAGCAGTTACTCGAAGGTAGTAGCCAAAAACATTCAGTACTTC. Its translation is CASSYSKVVAKNIQYF.

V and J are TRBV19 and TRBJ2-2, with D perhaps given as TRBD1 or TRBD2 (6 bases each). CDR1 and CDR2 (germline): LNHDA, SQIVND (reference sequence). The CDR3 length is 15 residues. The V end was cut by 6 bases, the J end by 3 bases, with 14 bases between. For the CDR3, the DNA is TGTGCCAGTAGGACGGGGGCTGTGGACACCGGGGAGCTGTTTTTT. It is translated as CASRTGAVDTGELFF.

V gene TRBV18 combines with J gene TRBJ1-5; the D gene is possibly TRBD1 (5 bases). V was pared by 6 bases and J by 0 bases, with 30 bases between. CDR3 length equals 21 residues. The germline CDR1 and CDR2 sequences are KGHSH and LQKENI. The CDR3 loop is CASSRSAWSWQGRDSNQPQHF. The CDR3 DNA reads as TGTGCCAGCTCGCGCAGCGCCTGGTCGTGGCAGGGCAGGGATAGCAATCAGCCCCAGCATTTT.

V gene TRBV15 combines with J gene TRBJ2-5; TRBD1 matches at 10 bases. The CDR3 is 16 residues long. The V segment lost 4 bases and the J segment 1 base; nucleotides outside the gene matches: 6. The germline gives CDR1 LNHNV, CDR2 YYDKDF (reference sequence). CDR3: CATSNRDRGFQETQYF. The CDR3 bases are TGTGCCACCAGCAACCGGGACAGGGGATTCCAAGAGACCCAGTACTTC.

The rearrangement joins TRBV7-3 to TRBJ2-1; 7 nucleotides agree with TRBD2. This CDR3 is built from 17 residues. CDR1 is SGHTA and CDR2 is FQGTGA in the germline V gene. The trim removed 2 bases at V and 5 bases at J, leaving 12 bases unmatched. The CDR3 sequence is CASSLPGLTNTDNEQFF. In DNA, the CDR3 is TGTGCCAGCAGCTTACCGGGACTAACCAATACAGACAATGAGCAGTTCTTC.

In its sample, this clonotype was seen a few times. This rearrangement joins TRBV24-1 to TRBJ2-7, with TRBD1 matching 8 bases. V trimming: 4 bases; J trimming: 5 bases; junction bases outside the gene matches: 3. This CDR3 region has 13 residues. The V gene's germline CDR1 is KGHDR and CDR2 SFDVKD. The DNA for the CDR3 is TGTGCCACCAGTGACGCACAGGGGGACGAGCAGTACTTC. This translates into CATSDAQGDEQYF.

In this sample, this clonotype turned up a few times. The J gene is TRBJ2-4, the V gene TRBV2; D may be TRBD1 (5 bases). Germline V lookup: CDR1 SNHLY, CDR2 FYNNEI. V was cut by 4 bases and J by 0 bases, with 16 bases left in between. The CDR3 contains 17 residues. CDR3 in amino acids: CASSAGRMGLAKNIQYF. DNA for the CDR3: TGTGCCAGCAGTGCCGGAAGGATGGGGCTAGCCAAAAACATTCAGTACTTC.

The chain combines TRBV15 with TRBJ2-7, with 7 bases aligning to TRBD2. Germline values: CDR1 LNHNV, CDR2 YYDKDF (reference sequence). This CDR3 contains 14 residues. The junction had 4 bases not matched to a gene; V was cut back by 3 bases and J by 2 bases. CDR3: CATSSRDYTYEQYF. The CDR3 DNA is TGTGCCACCAGCAGTAGGGACTACACCTACGAGCAGTACTTC.

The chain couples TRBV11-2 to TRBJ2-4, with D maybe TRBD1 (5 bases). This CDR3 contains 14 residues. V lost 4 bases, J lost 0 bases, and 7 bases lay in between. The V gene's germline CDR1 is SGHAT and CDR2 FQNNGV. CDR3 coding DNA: TGTGCCAGCAGCTCGGACATAGCCAAAAACATTCAGTACTTC. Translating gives CASSSDIAKNIQYF. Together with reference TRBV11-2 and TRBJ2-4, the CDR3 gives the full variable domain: EAGVAQSPRYKIIEKRQSVAFWCNPISGHATLYWYQQILGQGPKLLIQFQNNGVVDDSQLPKDRFSAERLKGVDSTLKIQPAKLEDSAVYLCASSSDIAKNIQYFGAGTRLSVL.

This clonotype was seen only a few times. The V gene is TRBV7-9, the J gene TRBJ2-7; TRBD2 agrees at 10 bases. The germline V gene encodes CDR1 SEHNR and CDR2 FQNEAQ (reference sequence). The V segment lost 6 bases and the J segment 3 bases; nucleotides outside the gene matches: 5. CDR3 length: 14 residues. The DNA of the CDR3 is TGTGCCAGCAGGCTAGCGGGAGTGAACTACGAGCAGTACTTC. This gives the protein CASRLAGVNYEQYF.

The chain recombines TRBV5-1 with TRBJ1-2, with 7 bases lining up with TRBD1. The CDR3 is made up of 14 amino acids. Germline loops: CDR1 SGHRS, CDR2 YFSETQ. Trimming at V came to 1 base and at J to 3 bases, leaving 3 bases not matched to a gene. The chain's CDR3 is CASSLIRGDYGYTF. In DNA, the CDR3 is TGCGCCAGCAGCTTGATCAGGGGGGACTATGGCTACACCTTC.

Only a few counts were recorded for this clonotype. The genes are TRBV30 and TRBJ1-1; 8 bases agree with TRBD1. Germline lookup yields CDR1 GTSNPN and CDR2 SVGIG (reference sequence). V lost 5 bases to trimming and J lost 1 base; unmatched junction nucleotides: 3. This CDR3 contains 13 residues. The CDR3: CAWAGQGNTEAFF. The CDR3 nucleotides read TGTGCCTGGGCCGGACAGGGGAACACTGAAGCTTTCTTT.

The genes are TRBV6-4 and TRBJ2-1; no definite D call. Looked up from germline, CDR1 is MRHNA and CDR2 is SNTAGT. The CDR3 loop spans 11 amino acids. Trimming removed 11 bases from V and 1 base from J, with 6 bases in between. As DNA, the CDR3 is TGTGCCCGCCAGTCCTACAATGAGCAGTTCTTC. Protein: CARQSYNEQFF.

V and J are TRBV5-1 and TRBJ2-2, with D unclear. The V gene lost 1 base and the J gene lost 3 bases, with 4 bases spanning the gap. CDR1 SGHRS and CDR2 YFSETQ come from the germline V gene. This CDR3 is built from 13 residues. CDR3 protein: CASSLTDTGELFF. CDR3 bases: TGCGCCAGCAGCTTGACAGACACCGGGGAGCTGTTTTTT.

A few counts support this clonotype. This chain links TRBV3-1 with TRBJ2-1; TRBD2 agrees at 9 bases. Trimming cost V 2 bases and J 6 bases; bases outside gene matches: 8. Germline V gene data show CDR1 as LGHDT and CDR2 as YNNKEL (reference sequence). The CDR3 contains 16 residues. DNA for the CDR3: TGTGCCAGCAGCCAAATTCTAGCGGGGTCGGGCAATGAGCAGTTCTTC. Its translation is CASSQILAGSGNEQFF.